These T cell receptor beta chains were read from a single sample in a study of blood T cell repertoires in COVID-19. Sequencing used immunoSEQ multiplex PCR; TCRdb keeps in-frame clones, though not all of them. Among about 75,000 clones listed, around 83% were seen once. The sample consisted of peripheral blood. The receptors were sampled from a woman in her forties or fifties with acute or convalescent COVID-19. Each CDR3 is given with its conserved first and last residue. The D gene is left open where the match is weak. Size tells how often a clone was seen (once, few, many) or the class of an expanded clone, and some rows leave it out.

D gene,V gene,J gene,clone size,CDR3 length,CDR3 DNA,CDR3 protein
TRBD1,TRBV18,TRBJ1-5,NA,13,TGTGCCAGCTCACGGGACAGAAATCAGCCCCAGCATTTT,CASSRDRNQPQHF
NA,TRBV10-1,TRBJ2-7,NA,16,TGCGCCAGCAAACTAAATCACTCCGGGGGAAAGTACGAGCAGTACTTC,CASKLNHSGGKYEQYF
TRBD1,TRBV19,TRBJ2-7,NA,18,TGTGCCAGTAGTATAGATTCCCTGAGACAGGGGTCGACCTTGGAGCAGTACTTC,CASSIDSLRQGSTLEQYF
NA,TRBV7-9,TRBJ1-1,NA,13,TGTGCCAGCAGCTTAGGGGGCTTCACTGAAGCTTTCTTT,CASSLGGFTEAFF
NA,TRBV5-1,TRBJ1-5,NA,15,TGCGCCAGCAGCTTAATGCCCGGGGGCAATCAGCCCCAGCATTTT,CASSLMPGGNQPQHF
TRBD2,TRBV7-2,TRBJ2-3,NA,17,TGTGCCAGCAGCACGGGGAGCGGGGGGCCCAGGTTAGATACGCAGTATTTT,CASSTGSGGPRLDTQYF
NA,TRBV7-9,TRBJ2-5,NA,17,TGTGCCAGCAGCCGTAGGTGGCTTGTAGGGGGGGAAGAGACCCAGTACTTC,CASSRRWLVGGEETQYF
NA,TRBV6-6,TRBJ2-5,NA,14,TGTGCCAGCACCGACCCCGGGACACCTGAGACCCAGTACTTC,CASTDPGTPETQYF
NA,TRBV2,TRBJ1-4,NA,13,TGTGCCAGCAGGGGTGGTCCTTCGGGAAAACTGTTTTTT,CASRGGPSGKLFF
NA,TRBV6-5,TRBJ2-2,NA,11,TGTGCCAGCAGTAATACAGGGGAGCTGTTTTTT,CASSNTGELFF
NA,TRBV21-1,TRBJ1-2,few,16,TGTGCCAGCAGCGCGGCAGGGGACAGGGTCGACTATGGCTACACCTTC,CASSAAGDRVDYGYTF
TRBD1,TRBV27,TRBJ1-5,NA,15,TGTGCCAGCAGTAACGAGGGACAGGTCAATCAGCCCCAGCATTTT,CASSNEGQVNQPQHF
TRBD1,TRBV14,TRBJ2-2,NA,17,TGTGCCAGCAGCCCAAGGGACAGGGCGAGGGTCACCGGGGAGCTGTTTTTT,CASSPRDRARVTGELFF
TRBD1,TRBV30,TRBJ2-7,few,12,TGTGCCTCCAAACAGGGGACCTACGAGCAGTACTTC,CASKQGTYEQYF
NA,TRBV28,TRBJ1-6,NA,15,TGTGCCAGCAGTTTAACGAGCTCCTATAATTCACCCCTCCACTTT,CASSLTSSYNSPLHF
NA,TRBV9,TRBJ2-2,NA,14,TGTGCCAGCAGCGTAGTGGCTCCCCCCGGGGAGCTGTTTTTT,CASSVVAPPGELFF
NA,TRBV11-3,TRBJ1-4,NA,15,TGTGCCAGCAGCTTAGATCTTACAACTAATGAAAAACTGTTTTTT,CASSLDLTTNEKLFF
NA,TRBV5-1,TRBJ1-4,NA,15,TGCGCCAGCAAGGGGGGGCCCGGCGCGCGCGAAAAACTGTTTTTT,CASKGGPGAREKLFF
NA,TRBV2,TRBJ2-7,NA,14,TGTGCCAGCAGTGAAGCGCTTCAGGGTGGCGAGCAGTACTTC,CASSEALQGGEQYF
TRBD2,TRBV19,TRBJ2-3,NA,14,TGTGCCAGTAGTCCTGGACTAGCGAGGGATACGCAGTATTTT,CASSPGLARDTQYF
TRBD1,TRBV18,TRBJ2-7,once,15,TGTGCCAGCTCACTCACCGGGACAGGGGGTTACGAGCAGTACTTC,CASSLTGTGGYEQYF
TRBD2,TRBV7-9,TRBJ2-2,NA,17,TGTGCACAGCGGGGTCAGGACGCCAAGCGGGGCACCGGGGAGCTGTTTTTT,CAQRGQDAKRGTGELFF
NA,TRBV19,TRBJ2-1,NA,15,TGTGCCAGTAGTATGGAGGGGCAAGGGTACAATGAGCAGTTCTTC,CASSMEGQGYNEQFF
NA,TRBV7-6,TRBJ2-7,NA,16,TGTGCCAGCAGCTTATTAAAACAGGGTAAAACCTACGAGCAGTACTTC,CASSLLKQGKTYEQYF
TRBD1,TRBV4-3,TRBJ1-2,once,16,TGCGCCAGCAGCCAAGGGACAGGGGGCGTTGGATATGGCTACACCTTC,CASSQGTGGVGYGYTF
TRBD2,TRBV5-6,TRBJ2-7,NA,17,TGTGCCAGCAGCCAATCCCTTGGGTCTAGCGGGAGAGGCGAGCAGTACTTC,CASSQSLGSSGRGEQYF
NA,TRBV2,TRBJ2-7,NA,13,TGTGCCAGCAGTGTTGGCGGCAACTACGAGCAGTACTTC,CASSVGGNYEQYF
TRBD2,TRBV28,TRBJ2-7,NA,19,TGTGCCAGCAGTCTCCCTTGGACTAGCGGGAGTTCTACCTCCTACGAGCAGTACTTC,CASSLPWTSGSSTSYEQYF
NA,TRBV18,TRBJ2-1,NA,13,TGTGCCAGCTCCGATCCTCAGGGTTATGAGCAGTTCTTC,CASSDPQGYEQFF
NA,TRBV7-8,TRBJ2-3,NA,14,TGTGCCAGCAGCTTAGGGACGTGGGGCGATACGCAGTATTTT,CASSLGTWGDTQYF
NA,TRBV19,TRBJ2-5,NA,16,TGTGCCAGTAGTACAACCCGACTAGTCCGCCAAGAGACCCAGTACTTC,CASSTTRLVRQETQYF
TRBD2,TRBV2,TRBJ2-7,NA,15,TGTGCCAGCAGTGACGACCTAGCGGGAGTGGGGGAGCAGTACTTC,CASSDDLAGVGEQYF
NA,TRBV6-5,TRBJ1-3,NA,15,TGTGCCAGCAGTCCCAGGGCCGGGCTTGGAAACACCATATATTTT,CASSPRAGLGNTIYF
NA,TRBV12-3/TRBV12-4,TRBJ2-3,NA,12,TGTGCCAGCAGCCCCGGTATCGCTACGCAGTATTTT,CASSPGIATQYF
NA,TRBV6-1,TRBJ1-2,NA,13,TGTGCCAGCAGTGAAGCGAGCAACTATGGCTACACCTTC,CASSEASNYGYTF
TRBD1,TRBV24-1,TRBJ2-1,NA,15,TGTGCCACCAGTGATCCAGGACAGGGCTACAATGAGCAGTTCTTC,CATSDPGQGYNEQFF
NA,TRBV6-1,TRBJ2-7,NA,15,TGTGCCAGCAGTGAAGTGCTAAGGGGGAAACACGAGCAGTACTTC,CASSEVLRGKHEQYF
NA,TRBV7-2,TRBJ2-7,NA,15,TGTGCCAGCAGCTTATACCTCAGGGGTAGGAACGAGCAGTACTTC,CASSLYLRGRNEQYF
NA,TRBV7-2,TRBJ1-1,NA,16,TGTGCCAGCAGCCCACACCCCGCCTCGGGGGGGACTGAAGCTTTCTTT,CASSPHPASGGTEAFF
NA,TRBV7-2,TRBJ2-7,NA,13,TGTGCCAGCAGCTTAAGGGGGAACTACGAGCAGTACTTC,CASSLRGNYEQYF
TRBD1,TRBV25-1,TRBJ2-1,once,16,TGTGCCAGCACCGACAGGGGGTCATTCTCCTACAATGAGCAGTTCTTC,CASTDRGSFSYNEQFF
NA,TRBV3-1/TRBV3-2,TRBJ2-7,once,14,TGTGCCAGCAGCCAATACTCCGGTGCCTACGAGCAGTACTTC,CASSQYSGAYEQYF